This T cell receptor beta chain was sequenced during a study of blood T cells in healthy people across ages. Study background: About one barcoded beta molecule per two T cells came from capture by template switching. Findings and caveats of the study: PBMCs that were unsorted prevented a conclusive naive versus antigen-experienced comparison. Percentage of naive T cells showed a strong correlation with TCR beta diversity.

Isolated PBMCs totaled at least 7 million in each sample. Sample-barcoded 5' priming and a J-beta primer mix drove a second PCR of about 6 to 11 cycles. TCRdb independently ran MiXCR on the 5' RACE reads; one entry per CDR3 protein. The table lists about 1,800,000 distinct CDR3 sequences, approximately 28% of them singletons. The J segment lost 6 bases and the V segment lost 7 bases, leaving 13 bases of the junction unmatched. CDR1 is MNHNS, CDR2 SASEGT, per germline. The CDR3 sequence is 15 residues long. This clonotype has only a few counts. What it binds is unknown. The sample was blood. The gene calls are TRBV6-1 and TRBJ2-7, with 9 bases aligning to TRBD1. The TCR was taken from a woman in her thirties in good health. The CDR3 DNA is TGTGCCAGCAACGGAGGCGGGACAGGGAGACGCGAGCAGTACTTC. Translation: CASNGGGTGRREQYF.